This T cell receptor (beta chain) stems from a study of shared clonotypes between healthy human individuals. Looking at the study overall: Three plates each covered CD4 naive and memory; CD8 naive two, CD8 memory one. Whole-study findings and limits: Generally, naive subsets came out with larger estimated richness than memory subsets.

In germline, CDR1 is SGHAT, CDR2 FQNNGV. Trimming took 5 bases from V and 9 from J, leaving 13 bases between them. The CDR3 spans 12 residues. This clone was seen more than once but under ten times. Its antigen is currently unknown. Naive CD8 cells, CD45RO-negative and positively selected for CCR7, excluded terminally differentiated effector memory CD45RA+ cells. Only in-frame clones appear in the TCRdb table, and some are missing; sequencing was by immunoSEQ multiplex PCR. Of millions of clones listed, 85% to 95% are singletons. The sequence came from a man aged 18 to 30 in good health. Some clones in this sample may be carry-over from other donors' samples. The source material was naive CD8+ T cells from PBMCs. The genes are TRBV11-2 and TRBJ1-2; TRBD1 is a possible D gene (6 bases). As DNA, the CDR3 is TGTGCCAGCAGCACGGGACACCTCAGCTACACCTTC. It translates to CASSTGHLSYTF.